The present TCR beta chain was sequenced within a study of cytomegalovirus exposure and HLA in healthy donors. Broader study findings: Accurate prediction of most subjects' HLA-A and HLA-B alleles from TCR beta sequences was reported. In the analysis, some V segments, TRBV6-2 and TRBV6-3 included, were excluded as indistinguishable. What a later analysis showed was that several of the most significant clusters appeared linked to common viral pathogens. Available immune exposure information was restricted to CMV serostatus only.

This clone was seen only a few times. The antigen remains undetermined. The PCR was carried out with 60 Vbeta primers and 13 Jbeta primers. Libraries were prepared by immunoSEQ multiplex PCR; TCRdb keeps only in-frame clonotypes and omits some of them. The data hold under 200,000 clones, with 60% to 80% observed a single time. CDR1 and CDR2 from the germline V gene are MDHEN and SYDVKM. Trimming took 3 bases from V and 4 from J, leaving 6 bases between them. The CDR3 covers 12 residues. The sequence was collected from a man aged 35 to 55 in good health and CMV-seronegative. The sample was PBMCs. J is TRBJ1-1 and V is TRBV28; D gene ambiguous. The CDR3 protein is CASSFASTEAFF. CDR3 sequence (DNA): TGTGCCAGCAGTTTTGCCAGCACTGAAGCTTTCTTT.